Presented here are 27 T cell receptor beta chains from one specimen sequenced in a study of human CD8 memory T cell subsets. UMI-labeled 5' RACE was used to make TCR beta libraries. For each CDR3 protein, TCRdb gives one entry from its re-call of the 5' RACE reads, without DNA. This table lists 5,500 to 8,500 distinct CDR3 sequences. Input material: CD8+ T cells from PBMCs. These receptors originate from a human donor in good health.

The chain recombines TRBV29-1 with TRBJ2-1; the D call of TRBD2 rests on TCRdb alone, since no DNA is present to check it. CDR3 length equals 11 residues. CDR1 is SQVTM, CDR2 ANQGSEA, per germline. The CDR3 sequence is CSVGALEGQFF.

V is TRBV7-9 and J is TRBJ1-1. Germline loops: CDR1 SEHNR, CDR2 FQNEAQ (reference sequence). The CDR3 length is 17 residues. This CDR3 reads CASSLVQNQWVNTEAFF.

The V call is TRBV29-1, the J call TRBJ1-1; the TCRdb call, TRBD1, lacks DNA for checking. Germline CDR1 and CDR2: SQVTM and ANQGSEA. The CDR3 length is 13 residues. Here the CDR3 reads CSVWDGQAVEAFF.

The V and J genes are TRBV9 and TRBJ2-2; without DNA, the TCRdb call of TRBD2 cannot be checked. The CDR3 consists of 15 residues. CDR1 is SGDLS, CDR2 YYNGEE, per germline. The CDR3 spells CASSVDGRWAGELFF.

The genes are TRBV6-6 and TRBJ1-2; the D call from TCRdb, TRBD1, cannot be confirmed without DNA. The germline V gene encodes CDR1 MNHNY and CDR2 SVGAGI (reference sequence). CDR3 length: 15 residues. The CDR3: CASSPGAGDFYGYTF.

This clonotype shows up as medium-sized by frequency. The chain's CDR3 is CASSYMGPNTEAFF. The rearrangement uses TRBV6-6 and TRBJ1-1. The CDR3 runs to 14 residues. Germline CDR1 reads MNHNY; CDR2 reads SVGAGI (reference sequence).

This chain connects TRBV7-2 to TRBJ2-1; lacking DNA, the TRBD2 call made by TCRdb goes unchecked. Germline V gene data show CDR1 as SGHTA and CDR2 as FQGNSA. The CDR3 runs 15 residues. The CDR3 here is CASSLKVSGGYEQFF.

This clonotype is called medium-sized (0.01 to 0.1%) based on its frequency. The genes are TRBV14 and TRBJ2-1; TCRdb's assignment of TRBD1 cannot be checked, as there is no DNA. This CDR3 has 16 amino acids. CDR1 and CDR2 (germline): SGHDN, FVKESK. CDR3 region: CASRGGSGSSYNEQFF.

The chain has TRBV28 and TRBJ2-2; TCRdb names TRBD1, which stays unverified in the absence of DNA. The CDR3 has 14 residues. The germline V gene encodes CDR1 MDHEN and CDR2 SYDVKM. CDR3 in amino acids: CASSWTGRTGELFF.

Considering frequency, this clonotype is medium-sized (0.01 to 0.1%). This chain joins TRBV5-5 and TRBJ1-2; TCRdb selects TRBD1, and the lack of DNA leaves this call unchecked. CDR1 SGHKS and CDR2 YYEKEE come from the germline V gene (reference sequence). The CDR3 consists of 14 residues. The CDR3 spells CASSPDSGGYGYTF.

This clonotype is deemed medium-sized by its frequency. The chain couples TRBV14 to TRBJ2-7; TCRdb's D call of TRBD1 is untestable without DNA. This CDR3 is 14 amino acids long. CDR1 SGHDN and CDR2 FVKESK come from the germline V gene. This chain's CDR3 is CASSLWTGGYEQYF.

The CDR3: CASSTDRKNTEAFF. The chain recombines TRBV7-9 with TRBJ1-1; checking the TCRdb D call of TRBD1 is not possible without DNA. The CDR3 runs 14 residues. Germline V lookup: CDR1 SEHNR, CDR2 FQNEAQ (reference sequence).

This chain's CDR3 is CSARTVSNYGYTF. The J gene is TRBJ1-2, the V gene TRBV20-1. The CDR3 runs 13 residues. CDR1 DFQATT and CDR2 SNEGSKA come from the germline V gene (reference sequence).

This chain links TRBV5-1 with TRBJ2-5. This CDR3 region has 13 residues. CDR1 is SGHRS and CDR2 is YFSETQ in the germline V gene. CDR3 sequence: CASSLLMEETQYF.

This clonotype is labeled hyperexpanded based on frequency. V usage is TRBV7-8 and J usage is TRBJ2-2; TCRdb returns TRBD1, unconfirmable since there is no DNA. This CDR3 contains 15 residues. Germline CDR1 SGHVS, CDR2 FQNEAQ. Here the CDR3 reads CASSPRQGPSGELFF.

By frequency, this clonotype is medium-sized. The chain combines TRBV27 with TRBJ2-5; the TCRdb D gene call, TRBD2, has no DNA to confirm it. The CDR3 consists of 16 residues. Germline CDR1 and CDR2: MNHEY and SMNVEV (reference sequence). CDR3 region: CASSLEPAGVRETQYF.

The CDR3: CAISDPAQTDAKNIQYF. The chain uses TRBV10-3 and TRBJ2-4. CDR1 is ENHRY, CDR2 SYGVKD, per germline. This CDR3 spans 17 amino acids.

V and J are TRBV20-1 and TRBJ2-7. Per the germline V gene, CDR1 is DFQATT and CDR2 is SNEGSKA (reference sequence). This CDR3 region has 15 residues. Here the CDR3 reads CSARDLETGGLEQYF.

V and J are TRBV24-1 and TRBJ2-2; no DNA is available, so the TRBD2 call from TCRdb remains unchecked. The CDR3 loop spans 16 amino acids. Germline loops: CDR1 KGHDR, CDR2 SFDVKD. CDR3 sequence reads: CATSDSSGSFTGELFF.

The chain is built from TRBV20-1 and TRBJ2-1; TCRdb's assignment of TRBD2 cannot be checked, as there is no DNA. The CDR3 runs to 18 residues. The germline V gene has CDR1 DFQATT and CDR2 SNEGSKA (reference sequence). CDR3 amino acids: CSAIYGTSGSKIYNEQFF.

The chain links TRBV5-4 to TRBJ2-3; TCRdb names TRBD2, which stays unverified in the absence of DNA. The CDR3 covers 18 residues. Germline lookup yields CDR1 SGHNT and CDR2 YYREEE (reference sequence). This CDR3 is CASSLEGGSFTSTDTQYF. The entire variable domain, with the rest obtained from reference TRBV5-4 and TRBJ2-3, is as follows: ETGVTQSPTHLIKTRGQQVTLRCSSQSGHNTVSWYQQALGQGPQFIFQYYREEENGRGNFPPRFSGLQFPNYSSELNVNALELDDSALYLCASSLEGGSFTSTDTQYFGPGTRLTVL.

CDR3: CASSLALSEAFF. This chain uses TRBV5-6 with TRBJ1-1. CDR1 and CDR2 (germline): SGHDT, YYEEEE. There are 12 residues in the CDR3. The whole variable domain, filled in from reference TRBV5-6 and TRBJ1-1, reads DAGVTQSPTHLIKTRGQQVTLRCSPKSGHDTVSWYQQALGQGPQFIFQYYEEEERQRGNFPDRFSGHQFPNYSSELNVNALLLGDSALYLCASSLALSEAFFGQGTRLTVV.

The chain couples TRBV14 to TRBJ2-7; the TCRdb call, TRBD1, lacks DNA for checking. Germline loops: CDR1 SGHDN, CDR2 FVKESK. This CDR3 spans 16 amino acids. CDR3 residues: CASSQPGHLSSYEQYF.

By frequency, this clonotype registers hyperexpanded. The gene calls are TRBV7-8 and TRBJ2-7; absent DNA, TCRdb's TRBD1 call cannot be checked. CDR1 is SGHVS and CDR2 is FQNEAQ in the germline V gene. The CDR3 runs 15 residues. The CDR3 here is CASSLNQGPSYEQYF.

The chain is built from TRBV10-1 and TRBJ2-7; the TRBD2 assignment by TCRdb is unverifiable without DNA. CDR1 and CDR2 from the germline V gene are WNHNN and SYGVQD (reference sequence). The CDR3 is made up of 15 amino acids. This chain's CDR3 is CASSEIASGAYEQYF.

This CDR3 reads CASSLYWGSETQYF. The J gene is TRBJ2-5, the V gene TRBV27; TCRdb's assignment of TRBD1 cannot be checked, as there is no DNA. Germline V CDR1 and CDR2: MNHEY, SMNVEV (reference sequence). The CDR3 totals 14 residues.

This clonotype is classed as medium-sized by frequency. The rearrangement uses TRBV25-1 and TRBJ2-1; TCRdb picks TRBD1, but there is no DNA to check that call. This CDR3 spans 15 amino acids. Looked up from germline, CDR1 is MGHDK and CDR2 is SYGVNS. The CDR3 loop reads CASKPPGLRYNEQFF.